Here is one T cell receptor (beta chain) with its context. This clonotype was counted a few times. It has no known antigen specificity. The sample holds no much larger clone one base away, and base qualities are not on file. These data are taken from a study of T-cell memory formation after mild COVID-19 (dated by TCRdb to about 2021). Regarding the study in general: TCR sequence clusters from the two donors were largely donor specific. In a couple of donors, T-cell clones that expanded and contracted after mild COVID-19 were followed by sequencing TCRalpha and TCRbeta repertoires longitudinally. Two young, previously healthy adult volunteers, one female and one male, were included in the cohort. The research as a whole found: The study included only a couple of mild cases, and larger cohorts that include severe cases with pre-infection samples were judged to be necessary. Some responding clones were detected in pre-infection memory, suggesting pre-existing cross-reactive memory T cells joined the SARS-CoV-2 response. Contracting CD4+ clones were found mainly in CM and EM memory subsets, while CD8+ clones were enriched in EMRA. SARS-CoV-2 specificity of the second-wave clones peaking on day 37 was not confirmed. Clones that contracted from day 15 to 85 showed balanced CD4/CD8 phenotypes, whereas a second wave of clones that expanded from day 15 to 37 leaned towards CD4+.

Instrument used: Illumina NovaSeq 6000. TCRalpha and TCRbeta cDNA libraries were constructed by 5'RACE with constant-segment primers, with sample barcodes and unique molecular identifiers being introduced. RNA was extracted from every sample with Trizol reagent. Libraries were amplified in two PCR steps, with a second sample barcode and Illumina TruSeq adapters added in the second step. The libraries were sequenced on an Illumina NovaSeq using 2 x 150 bp paired-end reads. Under the source paper's analysis protocol: Reads were demultiplexed and collapsed into UMI-guided consensus sequences with migec v1.2.7. Using mixcr v2.1.11, UMI consensuses were aligned to TRA and TRB V and J templates and then assembled into clonotypes. Clonotypes were classified as expanded or contracted when called significant by both edgeR and NoisET, with noise models trained on biological replicates. For edgeR calls, the cutoffs were a false discovery rate-adjusted p below 0.01 and a log2 fold-change threshold of 1. As an exploratory analysis of dynamics, max-normalized trajectories of the 1000 most abundant clonotypes were examined with PCA combined with hierarchical clustering. Separately sequenced CD4+ and CD8+ repertoires were used to assign a CD4 or CD8 phenotype to each responding clone. TCRdb's own reprocessing of the public reads used fastp at Q25 and MiXCR and kept productive beta chains. Identical CDR3 protein sequences are pooled into one entry, listed with their most common genes and DNA. The V and J calls were determined by TCRdb, not by the authors. This sample holds under 300,000 distinct CDR3 sequences; roughly 18% were observed only once. Under 25% of the sample rests with the top ten.

Ficoll-Paque density gradient centrifugation was used to isolate PBMCs. The germline V gene specifies MNHEY as CDR1 and SVGAGI as CDR2. From V the trimming removes 7 bases and from J it removes 7 bases, while the gene matches leave 10 bases of the junction unaccounted for. The CDR3, cysteine through phenylalanine, is 14 amino acids long. Here the CDR3 DNA is all that survives: 42 bases in frame from base 1. The source material was PBMCs or a T cell subset sorted from them (not recorded which). This clonotype was sampled from a man between 18 and 35 years old who had mild COVID-19 (a few samples of this study predate the infection). The sample titles of this study are shuffled in the database, so cell type and time point are left out; the donor was told from shared clones. The chain is made from TRBV6-5 and TRBJ2-5, with TRBD1 identical over 9 junction bases. The CDR3 region has the sequence CASTVTGGGGTQYF. The bases are TGTGCCAGCACCGTTACAGGGGGCGGTGGGACCCAGTACTTC.